This T cell receptor (beta chain) derives from a study of shared clonotypes between healthy human individuals. Study as a whole: A couple of women and a few men aged 18 to 49 made up the donors. Three plates each covered CD4 naive and memory; CD8 naive two, CD8 memory one.

This CDR3 comprises 14 residues. In germline, CDR1 is MNHNY, CDR2 SVGAGI (reference sequence). Trimming cost V 9 bases and J 8 bases; bases outside gene matches: 8. This clone was seen once. Its specificity is unknown. Original data processing: Junction-only immunoSEQ sequences carried no quality scores, so filtering differed. TCRdb keeps only in-frame clones here, not all; method: immunoSEQ multiplex PCR. The V and J calls and clone size come from that table; D and trimming were worked out from the DNA. The repertoire consists of a few million clones, with 90% to 95% occurring once and the leading ten covering about 0.37%. Broader study findings: Several donors held around 5% of naive CD4 clonotypes in common.

The TCR sequence derives from a man aged 18 to 30 in good health. Some clones in this sample may be carry-over from other donors' samples. The material sequenced was naive CD4+ T cells from PBMCs. The sample's subset: CD45RA+ positively selected. The V and J genes are TRBV6-6 and TRBJ2-1; TRBD2 agrees at 12 bases. DNA of the CDR3: TGTGCCAGTACTGGACTAGCGGGAAACGATGAGCAGTTCTTC. Translated: CASTGLAGNDEQFF.